Listed here are 26 T cell receptor beta chains from one sample, sequenced in a study of shared clonotypes between healthy human individuals. TCRdb's table, derived via immunoSEQ multiplex PCR, lists solely in-frame clones and lacks some. The sample shows about 580,000 clones, roughly 98% of them seen only once. Naive CD8 cells lacked CD45RO and underwent positive selection for CCR7, leaving out terminally differentiated effector memory CD45RA+ cells. Sequencing was carried out using naive CD8+ T cells sorted from blood. The receptors here all came from a man younger than 45 in good health.

V and J are TRBV5-1 and TRBJ1-1; possibly TRBD1 for D (6 bases). Germline V CDR1 and CDR2: SGHRS, YFSETQ. Deletions cut 5 bases from V and 6 bases from J, with 17 bases between. CDR3 length: 14 residues. CDR3 bases: TGCGCCAGCAGGGGTCATAACAGGGTGGCTGAAGCTTTCTTT. It translates to CASRGHNRVAEAFF.

The chain has TRBV7-9 and TRBJ1-1, with 7 positions matching TRBD1. Unmatched junction bases numbered 7, after V lost 4 bases and J lost 8 bases. The CDR3 has 13 residues. Germline lookup yields CDR1 SEHNR and CDR2 FQNEAQ (reference sequence). The CDR3 here is CASSSMDRNEAFF. Here the CDR3 DNA reads TGTGCCAGCAGCTCTATGGACAGGAACGAAGCTTTCTTT.

V usage is TRBV13 and J usage is TRBJ1-4, with D hard to call. Trimming cost V 1 base and J 6 bases, with 12 bases left between them. The CDR3 runs to 15 residues. Germline CDR1 reads PRHDT; CDR2 reads FYEKMQ (reference sequence). The CDR3 DNA sequence: TGTGCCAGCAGCTTAGCGGCGGGGAACGATGAAAAACTGTTTTTT. Encoded protein: CASSLAAGNDEKLFF.

About this clone itself: This CDR3 is also generated by other DNA sequences in the sample. The rearrangement joins TRBV7-8 to TRBJ2-3; 7 nucleotides line up with TRBD2. The CDR3 covers 16 residues. V was clipped by 0 bases and J by 3 bases; unmatched bases: 6. Germline V lookup: CDR1 SGHVS, CDR2 FQNEAQ. The CDR3 sequence: CASSLAGGLVTDTQYF. The CDR3, as DNA: TGTGCCAGCAGCTTAGCCGGGGGGTTAGTGACAGATACGCAGTATTTT.

The chain links TRBV29-1 to TRBJ2-7; D assignment may be TRBD1 or TRBD2 (6 bases each). Trimming took 6 bases from V and 6 from J, leaving 18 bases between them. Germline values: CDR1 SQVTM, CDR2 ANQGSEA. The CDR3 covers 13 residues. CDR3 nucleotides: TGCAGCGTCCTAAAAGGGGGGCGGCGCGAGCAGTACTTC. Translating gives CSVLKGGRREQYF.

The chain has TRBV6-5 and TRBJ2-7; a possible D gene is TRBD1 (5 bases). This CDR3 contains 15 residues. Germline V CDR1 and CDR2: MNHEY, SVGAGI. Trimming removed 0 bases from V and 2 bases from J, with 11 bases in between. The CDR3 sequence is CASSYSKGNPYEQYF. CDR3 sequence (DNA): TGTGCCAGCAGTTACTCGAAGGGGAATCCCTACGAGCAGTACTTC.

The chain couples TRBV9 to TRBJ2-1; D gene uncertain. The CDR3 has 15 residues. Germline loops: CDR1 SGDLS, CDR2 YYNGEE. The V end was cut by 1 base, the J end by 7 bases, with 15 bases between. This chain's CDR3 is CASSVLDPPLNEQFF. The CDR3 region has the DNA TGTGCCAGCAGCGTACTCGACCCACCGTTAAATGAGCAGTTCTTC.

V and J are TRBV29-1 and TRBJ2-7; weak D call: TRBD2 (7 bases). The CDR3 runs to 13 residues. V lost 1 base to trimming and J lost 6 bases, with 13 bases between them. Germline loops: CDR1 SQVTM, CDR2 ANQGSEA. The CDR3 DNA follows: TGCAGCGTTGAAGGAAGGGGGGGCGGCGAGCAGTACTTC. This gives the protein CSVEGRGGGEQYF.

V and J are TRBV30 and TRBJ2-7, with TRBD1 matching 9 bases. Germline CDR1 is GTSNPN and CDR2 is SVGIG (reference sequence). The CDR3 runs to 18 residues. V shed 7 bases and J 6 bases; nucleotides not matched to a gene: 25. This CDR3 is CAYYSLPGQGGIQGEQYF. In DNA, the CDR3 is TGTGCCTACTACTCTCTACCGGGACAGGGTGGAATACAGGGCGAGCAGTACTTC.

The chain recombines TRBV27 with TRBJ2-5; maybe TRBD1 (6 bases). CDR1 and CDR2 from the germline V gene are MNHEY and SMNVEV (reference sequence). The CDR3 runs 13 residues. The V end was cut by 4 bases, the J end by 4 bases, with 10 bases between. This CDR3 reads CASSWGLGETQYF. Here the CDR3 DNA reads TGTGCCAGCAGTTGGGGGCTAGGAGAGACCCAGTACTTC.

The rearrangement joins TRBV9 to TRBJ1-2; D gene unclear. Trimming removed 0 bases from V and 4 bases from J, with 7 bases in between. This CDR3 comprises 13 residues. Germline lookup yields CDR1 SGDLS and CDR2 YYNGEE. The CDR3 loop reads CASSVGSPYGYTF. The CDR3 DNA reads TGTGCCAGCAGCGTAGGGAGCCCCTATGGCTACACCTTC.

This chain joins TRBV5-4 and TRBJ2-6; 7 positions match TRBD2. CDR3 length equals 16 residues. The germline gives CDR1 SGHNT, CDR2 YYREEE (reference sequence). V lost 3 bases to trimming and J lost 2 bases; unmatched junction nucleotides: 5. The CDR3 DNA is TGTGCCAGCAGCTGGGGAGGGCCCCCTGGGGCCAACGTCCTGACTTTC. This gives the protein CASSWGGPPGANVLTF.

V gene TRBV7-3 combines with J gene TRBJ2-1; TRBD2 agrees at 9 bases. The V gene's germline CDR1 is SGHTA and CDR2 FQGTGA. The CDR3 loop spans 17 amino acids. V was clipped by 5 bases and J by 0 bases; unmatched bases: 8. CDR3 loop: CASSPSGSGSSYNEQFF. CDR3 in DNA: TGTGCCAGCAGCCCCTCTGGTAGCGGGAGCTCCTACAATGAGCAGTTCTTC.

The chain employs TRBV2 and TRBJ2-7, with 10 bases identical to TRBD2. The germline V gene has CDR1 SNHLY and CDR2 FYNNEI. The CDR3 is 15 amino acids. Trimming removed 6 bases from V and 4 bases from J; junction bases left unmatched: 9. The CDR3: CASREGTSETYEQYF. DNA for the CDR3: TGTGCCAGCAGGGAGGGGACTAGCGAAACTTACGAGCAGTACTTC.

The chain links TRBV13 to TRBJ1-1; D not resolved. Trimming shortened V by 4 bases and J by 5 bases, and 5 bases separated the two germline ends. Germline lookup yields CDR1 PRHDT and CDR2 FYEKMQ (reference sequence). The CDR3 has 11 amino acids. CDR3 nucleotides: TGTGCCAGCAGCTCCTCTACTGAAGCTTTCTTT. Translation gives CASSSSTEAFF.

This chain joins TRBV4-1 and TRBJ1-2; D possibly corresponds to TRBD1 (6 bases). The ends were cut back, 0 bases at V and 10 bases at J, with 12 bases in the middle. There are 13 residues in the CDR3. Germline V lookup: CDR1 MGHRA, CDR2 YSYEKL. CDR3 amino acids: CASSQDNRDDYTF. The CDR3 nucleotides read TGCGCCAGCAGCCAAGACAACAGGGACGACTACACCTTC.

The chain carries TRBV11-2 and TRBJ2-7; maybe TRBD2 (6 bases). The CDR3 length is 16 residues. In germline, CDR1 is SGHAT, CDR2 FQNNGV. Trimming took 1 base from V and 0 from J, leaving 13 bases between them. The CDR3 here is CASSLVSQRASYEQYF. The DNA of the CDR3 is TGTGCCAGCAGCTTAGTATCACAGCGGGCCTCCTACGAGCAGTACTTC.

The chain links TRBV15 to TRBJ2-7; either TRBD1 or TRBD2 may supply D (5 bases each). Germline V gene data show CDR1 as LNHNV and CDR2 as YYDKDF (reference sequence). The CDR3 has 16 residues. Trimming stripped 1 base from V and 0 bases from J, with 13 bases between. The DNA for the CDR3 is TGTGCCACCAGCAGAGCCCGGGACCAAACCTCCTACGAGCAGTACTTC. Its protein is CATSRARDQTSYEQYF.

In its sample, this clone was seen once. CDR3 amino acids: CSVGPDGSYGYTF. CDR3 bases: TGCAGCGTAGGTCCGGACGGGTCCTATGGCTACACCTTC. The chain recombines TRBV29-1 with TRBJ1-2, with D unclear. The V end was cut by 6 bases, the J end by 4 bases, with 15 bases between. The CDR3 extends over 13 amino acids. Germline CDR1 is SQVTM and CDR2 is ANQGSEA.

The V call is TRBV15, the J call TRBJ2-2, with 14 bases lining up with TRBD2. The length of the CDR3 is 20 residues. Germline trimming cut 6 bases from V and 1 base from J; bases unmatched to any gene: 13. The germline CDR1 and CDR2 sequences are LNHNV and YYDKDF (reference sequence). The CDR3 nucleotides are TGTGCCACCAGAGGGGCGTTAGGTGGGACTAGCGGGAGGAACACCGGGGAGCTGTTTTTT. Translation gives CATRGALGGTSGRNTGELFF. Using reference TRBV15 and TRBJ2-2 for the parts outside the CDR3, the full variable domain is DAMVIQNPRYQVTQFGKPVTLSCSQTLNHNVMYWYQQKSSQAPKLLFHYYDKDFNNEADTPDNFQSRRPNTSFCFLDIRSPGLGDTAMYLCATRGALGGTSGRNTGELFFGEGSRLTVL.

The chain combines TRBV7-9 with TRBJ2-7; the match to TRBD1 covers 9 bases. V gave up 4 bases and J gave up 3 bases; unmatched junction bases: 7. Germline values: CDR1 SEHNR, CDR2 FQNEAQ (reference sequence). The CDR3 extends over 15 amino acids. In DNA form, the CDR3 reads TGTGCCAGCAGCTACAATCGGGGACAGGGCTACGAGCAGTACTTC. Encoded protein: CASSYNRGQGYEQYF.

The chain couples TRBV7-6 to TRBJ2-3; the D gene is possibly TRBD1 (6 bases). Trimming pared 5 bases from V and 3 bases from J, leaving 15 bases between. Germline V gene sequence: CDR1 SGHVS, CDR2 FNYEAQ. The CDR3 runs to 15 residues. DNA of the CDR3: TGTGCCAGCAGCAGGACAGTATTGGGAACAGATACGCAGTATTTT. This gives the protein CASSRTVLGTDTQYF. Full variable domain (rest looked up from reference TRBV7-6 and TRBJ2-3): GAGVSQSPRYKVTKRGQDVALRCDPISGHVSLYWYRQALGQGPEFLTYFNYEAQQDKSGLPNDRFSAERPEGSISTLTIQRTEQRDSAMYRCASSRTVLGTDTQYFGPGTRLTVL.

This clone was seen a single time. V is TRBV9 and J is TRBJ1-2; 7 positions match TRBD1. Germline values: CDR1 SGDLS, CDR2 YYNGEE. The CDR3 loop spans 18 amino acids. With V trimmed by 4 bases and J by 1 base, 16 bases remained unmatched. This chain's CDR3 is CASSRRRGLGGDNYGYTF. Written as DNA, the CDR3 is TGTGCCAGCAGCCGACGTAGGGGGCTGGGAGGGGATAACTATGGCTACACCTTC.

This chain connects TRBV5-1 to TRBJ2-7; D is uncertain. CDR1 is SGHRS, CDR2 YFSETQ, per germline. The ends were cut back, 0 bases at V and 4 bases at J, with 8 bases in the middle. The CDR3 covers 13 residues. The CDR3 here is CASSLELAYEQYF. CDR3 in DNA: TGCGCCAGCAGCTTGGAACTGGCATACGAGCAGTACTTC.

This chain links TRBV15 with TRBJ2-3; D ambiguous. CDR1 is LNHNV and CDR2 is YYDKDF in the germline V gene (reference sequence). V was cut by 3 bases and J by 5 bases, with 12 bases left in between. The CDR3 sequence is 14 residues long. The CDR3 protein is CATSSKRERDTQYF. The CDR3 DNA is TGTGCCACCAGCAGCAAAAGGGAACGAGATACGCAGTATTTT.

The V and J genes are TRBV28 and TRBJ2-6; TRBD2 agrees at 7 bases. Germline V CDR1 and CDR2: MDHEN, SYDVKM. V lost 7 bases and J lost 0; bases outside the gene matches: 6. The length of the CDR3 is 16 residues. The CDR3 nucleotides read TGTGCCAGCACCCCCCTAGCGGACTCTGGGGCCAACGTCCTGACTTTC. It encodes CASTPLADSGANVLTF.